This TCR beta chain appears in the sequencing data of a study of blood T cell repertoires in COVID-19. About the research overall: The samples span acute and convalescent COVID-19 from the United States, Italy and Spain. Sample material is recorded as cDNA or gDNA derived from T cells, B-cell-depleted T cells, or PBMCs.

Authors' data handling: Reference gene primer amplification gave nucleated cell count estimates. Here immunoSEQ multiplex PCR was the method, and the copy in TCRdb shows in-frame clones only, minus some. V, J and clone size derive from that table, while D and trimming were established from the DNA sequence. The sample lists about 49,000 clones, about 63% seen once, with about 8.1% in the top ten. The source is a woman in her 70s with acute or convalescent COVID-19. Source material: peripheral blood.

This CDR3 reads CASRRTSGRAYEQYF. CDR3 coding DNA: TGTGCCAGCAGGCGGACTAGCGGGAGGGCCTACGAGCAGTACTTC. This chain connects TRBV7-2 to TRBJ2-7; 15 nucleotides match TRBD2. The CDR3 contains 15 residues. The germline gives CDR1 SGHTA, CDR2 FQGNSA. With 6 bases clipped from V and 2 bases from J, the junction kept 2 bases outside the gene matches. The full variable domain, in which reference TRBV7-2 and TRBJ2-7 provide the parts outside the CDR3, is GAGVSQSPSNKVTEKGKDVELRCDPISGHTALYWYRQSLGQGLEFLIYFQGNSAPDKSGLPSDRFSAERTGGSVSTLTIQRTQQEDSAVYLCASRRTSGRAYEQYFGPGTRLTVT.